This T cell receptor (beta chain) was identified in a study of cytotoxic CD8 clonotypes in ibrutinib-treated CLL. Germline trimming cut 0 bases from V and 0 bases from J; bases unmatched to any gene: 12. CDR3 length equals 21 residues. Germline assignment: CDR1 MGHRA and CDR2 YSYEKL. Clones were read by immunoSEQ multiplex PCR, and TCRdb kept only the in-frame ones, dropping some. Of around 70,000 clones detected, approximately 87% appear once; the ten largest clones hold 35% to 45%. General study findings and limits: While tracking circulating CD8+ T-cell counts, baseline clonality exceeded that of age-matched healthy donors. Public clonotypes were rare and shrank or held steady on treatment. Sample timing was unmatched between remission and later-progressing patients; lymph nodes unstudied.

As for this clone: The antigen is not known.

The specimen comprised PBMCs, sampled after 24 months of ibrutinib treatment. This sequence joins TRBV4-1 and TRBJ2-6, with 9 bases that match TRBD1. This receptor was identified in a human donor with chronic lymphocytic leukemia. The CDR3 region has the DNA TGCGCCAGCAGCCAAGAGTCCGGCCGGGACAGGGTTACCTCTGGGGCCAACGTCCTGACTTTC. Translating gives CASSQESGRDRVTSGANVLTF.